This T cell receptor beta chain was sequenced for a study of vaccination effects on CD4 cells after COVID-19. General study points: Late after vaccination, infection- and vaccine-induced clones showed marked clonal contraction.

Regarding this clone: Its antigen is undetermined.

The germline V gene has CDR1 SGHDT and CDR2 YYEEEE. With 1 base clipped from V and 4 bases from J, the junction kept 13 bases outside the gene matches. This CDR3 comprises 18 residues. Using immunoSEQ multiplex PCR, the repertoire was profiled, and TCRdb retains in-frame clones only, with some absent. The data show some 41,000 clones, around 76% seen once. Using viral peptide pools, the ViraFEST assay grew out antigen-specific CD4+ T cells prior to sequencing. A 10-day culture period preceded the isolation of CD4+ T cells. Each vaccine recipient was nucleocapsid antibody negative and had no prior SARS-CoV-2 infection.

The chain links TRBV5-6 to TRBJ1-3; the match to TRBD1 covers 8 bases. The material was CD4+ T cells from PBMCs cultured with SARS-CoV-2 spike peptides, obtained before COVID-19 vaccination. This sequence originates from a human donor who received a COVID-19 vaccine. CDR3: CASSLFFGPGGPGNTIYF. The CDR3 DNA reads as TGTGCCAGCAGCTTGTTCTTCGGACCAGGGGGCCCGGGAAACACCATATATTTT. The full variable domain, with the rest looked up from reference TRBV5-6 and TRBJ1-3, is DAGVTQSPTHLIKTRGQQVTLRCSPKSGHDTVSWYQQALGQGPQFIFQYYEEEERQRGNFPDRFSGHQFPNYSSELNVNALLLGDSALYLCASSLFFGPGGPGNTIYFGEGSWLTVV.